The 27 T cell receptor beta chains reported below all come from one sample, sequenced in a study of T cells in Graves' hyperthyroidism and ophthalmopathy. Amplification of TCR beta CDR3 regions used RNA as the template. The HTBI primer set was used in a first-round RT-PCR of the TCR CDR3. TCRdb re-analysed the multiplex PCR reads in MiXCR, keeping a single row per CDR3 protein. Among under 450,000 distinct CDR3 sequences, about 18% were seen once, and the ten largest hold 34%. Material: blood. These receptors originate from a woman in her 30s with Graves' hyperthyroidism that later progressed to Graves' ophthalmopathy.

The CDR3 protein is CASSPKTSGGLDNEQFF. For the CDR3, the DNA is TGTGCCAGTAGTCCAAAGACTAGCGGGGGGCTAGACAATGAGCAGTTCTTC. The V gene is TRBV19, the J gene TRBJ2-1, with 13 nucleotides matching TRBD2. The CDR3 sequence is 17 residues long. Germline loops: CDR1 LNHDA, CDR2 SQIVND (reference sequence). V lost 5 bases to trimming and J lost 5 bases; unmatched junction nucleotides: 9. Supplemented by reference TRBV19 and TRBJ2-1, the full variable domain reads DGGITQSPKYLFRKEGQNVTLSCEQNLNHDAMYWYRQDPGQGLRLIYYSQIVNDFQKGDIAEGYSVSREKKESFPLTVTSAQKNPTAFYLCASSPKTSGGLDNEQFFGPGTRLTVL.

This clonotype showed up just a few times. The V gene is TRBV11-2, the J gene TRBJ1-1; D is unresolved. Trimming took off 0 bases at V and 6 bases at J, with 5 bases between the two ends. The germline CDR1 and CDR2 sequences are SGHAT and FQNNGV. The CDR3 is 12 amino acids. CDR3 region: CASSLDYSEAFF. As DNA, the CDR3 is TGTGCCAGCAGCTTAGACTATTCTGAAGCTTTCTTT. Variable domain in full (rest from reference TRBV11-2 and TRBJ1-1): EAGVAQSPRYKIIEKRQSVAFWCNPISGHATLYWYQQILGQGPKLLIQFQNNGVVDDSQLPKDRFSAERLKGVDSTLKIQPAKLEDSAVYLCASSLDYSEAFFGQGTRLTVV.

This clonotype was observed at least ten times. CDR3: CASSWLPGHSYEQYF. CDR3 nucleotides: TGTGCCAGCAGCTGGTTACCGGGCCACTCCTACGAGCAGTACTTC. The J gene is TRBJ2-7, the V gene TRBV7-2; the D is unclear. This CDR3 spans 15 amino acids. Germline CDR1 and CDR2: SGHTA and FQGNSA. The V end lost 4 bases, the J end lost 0 bases, and 13 bases lay between the germline ends.

This clonotype was found a few times. The chain couples TRBV27 to TRBJ2-2; D unresolved. V was shortened by 8 bases and J by 5 bases, with 12 bases between the two germline ends. Germline lookup yields CDR1 MNHEY and CDR2 SMNVEV (reference sequence). This CDR3 comprises 13 residues. CDR3 loop: CASRLRETGELFF. The CDR3 DNA reads as TGTGCCAGCCGGTTAAGGGAAACCGGGGAGCTGTTTTTT.

V is TRBV28 and J is TRBJ2-5; TRBD1 might be the D (6 bases). V dropped 7 bases and J dropped 2 bases, with 17 bases sitting between them. The CDR3 consists of 15 residues. Germline V gene data show CDR1 as MDHEN and CDR2 as SYDVKM. The CDR3 nucleotides read TGTGCCAGCAACCTGGACCGGGACACACAAGAGACCCAGTACTTC. It translates to CASNLDRDTQETQYF.

This clonotype was counted at least ten times. The rearrangement joins TRBV6-1 to TRBJ1-4; possible D gene TRBD1, 5 bases. Germline V CDR1 and CDR2: MNHNS, SASEGT. Trimming pared 5 bases from V and 10 bases from J, leaving 17 bases between. The CDR3 totals 14 residues. The CDR3 coding sequence is TGTGCCAGCAGTCCCGGGACCGACCATGGAAAACTGTTTTTT. This codes for CASSPGTDHGKLFF.

This clonotype was recorded at least ten times. V and J are TRBV28 and TRBJ1-1; D unresolved. The ends were cut back, 7 bases at V and 12 bases at J, with 18 bases in the middle. From germline, CDR1 is MDHEN and CDR2 SYDVKM. The CDR3 runs 12 residues. CDR3 sequence: CASNPLSGGTFF. The CDR3, as DNA: TGTGCCAGCAACCCCCTATCGGGAGGGACTTTCTTT.

In this sample, this clonotype turned up a few times. This chain links TRBV7-9 with TRBJ1-2, with 7 bases that match TRBD1. Germline-derived CDR1 and CDR2 are SEHNR and FQNEAQ (reference sequence). This CDR3 contains 19 residues. V trimming: 5 bases; J trimming: 4 bases; junction bases outside the gene matches: 22. The CDR3 coding sequence is TGTGCCAGCAGCCAAGATATTATTGAGGGGGCGGCGGCGATCTATGGCTACACCTTC. This sequence encodes CASSQDIIEGAAAIYGYTF.

A word on this clonotype: It may be a read error: a sequence one base away is much more abundant. The CDR3 spells CASSVDSGRSSYNEQFF. DNA for the CDR3: TGTGCCAGCAGCGTAGATAGCGGGAGGAGCTCCTACAATGAGCAGTTCTTC. The V gene is TRBV9, the J gene TRBJ2-1, with 10 bases lining up with TRBD2. In germline, CDR1 is SGDLS, CDR2 YYNGEE. Germline trimming cut 0 bases from V and 0 bases from J; bases unmatched to any gene: 3. This CDR3 region has 17 residues.

This clonotype has more than one count but fewer than ten. The chain carries TRBV6-5 and TRBJ2-5; no firm D call. CDR1 MNHEY and CDR2 SVGAGI come from the germline V gene. V shed 0 bases and J shed 5 bases, with 7 bases lying between them. The CDR3 covers 13 residues. DNA of the CDR3: TGTGCCAGCAGTTACTCGGGTAGTGAGACCCAGTACTTC. As protein: CASSYSGSETQYF.

The CDR3 DNA reads TGTGCCAGCAGCTTAGTGATAGGGGGCTTTGAGACCCAGTACTTC. Amino acids: CASSLVIGGFETQYF. J is TRBJ2-5 and V is TRBV7-6, with 7 nucleotides matching TRBD1. V shed 1 base, J shed 5 bases, and the junction held 7 bases outside the gene matches. The CDR3 covers 15 residues. The germline gives CDR1 SGHVS, CDR2 FNYEAQ. Looking up the rest from reference TRBV7-6 and TRBJ2-5 gives the full variable domain: GAGVSQSPRYKVTKRGQDVALRCDPISGHVSLYWYRQALGQGPEFLTYFNYEAQQDKSGLPNDRFSAERPEGSISTLTIQRTEQRDSAMYRCASSLVIGGFETQYFGPGTRLLVL.

This clonotype has ten or more counts. The chain combines TRBV30 with TRBJ2-7; TRBD2 agrees at 13 bases. The trim removed 4 bases at V and 2 bases at J, leaving 2 bases unmatched. CDR1 and CDR2 from the germline V gene are GTSNPN and SVGIG (reference sequence). This CDR3 region has 14 residues. For the CDR3, the DNA is TGTGCCTGGACCGGACTAGCGGGGGCCTACGAGCAGTACTTC. Its protein product is CAWTGLAGAYEQYF.

The V gene is TRBV20-1, the J gene TRBJ2-1; D remains unclear. There are 10 residues in the CDR3. Germline CDR1 DFQATT, CDR2 SNEGSKA (reference sequence). V was cut by 3 bases and J by 10 bases, with 7 bases left in between. The CDR3: CSASVEEQFF. The DNA for the CDR3 is TGCAGTGCTAGTGTGGAAGAGCAGTTCTTC.

This rearrangement joins TRBV12-3 or TRBV12-4 to TRBJ1-1; 7 nucleotides line up with TRBD1. This CDR3 contains 15 residues. V lost 7 bases to trimming and J lost 3 bases; unmatched junction nucleotides: 11. CDR3 amino acids: CASKPHRGSDTEAFF. CDR3 nucleotides: TGTGCCAGCAAGCCTCACAGGGGTTCCGACACTGAAGCTTTCTTT.

This clonotype appeared a few times. The J gene is TRBJ2-3, the V gene TRBV4-1, with D tentatively TRBD2 (7 bases). V was clipped by 4 bases and J by 12 bases, with 17 bases between them. Germline CDR1 reads MGHRA; CDR2 reads YSYEKL. The CDR3 length is 13 residues. This chain's CDR3 is CASSPKEGGVQYF. The CDR3 region has the DNA TGCGCCAGCAGCCCAAAGGAAGGGGGGGTTCAGTATTTT.

This clonotype came up a few times. This chain uses TRBV24-1 with TRBJ2-1, with 8 bases fitting TRBD2. The CDR3 contains 18 residues. V was clipped by 1 base and J by 6 bases; unmatched bases: 13. Germline V gene sequence: CDR1 KGHDR, CDR2 SFDVKD. The chain's CDR3 is CATSDLGAGGRSGNEQFF. CDR3 DNA sequence: TGTGCCACCAGTGATTTAGGCGCGGGGGGTCGATCGGGCAATGAGCAGTTCTTC.

This clonotype has just a few counts. J is TRBJ1-5 and V is TRBV20-1, with D hard to call. This CDR3 has 13 residues. The V gene lost 0 bases and the J gene lost 2 bases, with 5 bases spanning the gap. CDR1 is DFQATT and CDR2 is SNEGSKA in the germline V gene (reference sequence). CDR3 DNA sequence: TGCAGTGCTAGAGATCAAGGCAATCAGCCCCAGCATTTT. This sequence encodes CSARDQGNQPQHF.

The chain carries TRBV5-1 and TRBJ1-6, with D uncertain. Germline V gene sequence: CDR1 SGHRS, CDR2 YFSETQ. This CDR3 is 16 amino acids long. V shed 4 bases and J shed 6 bases, with 17 bases lying between them. The chain's CDR3 is CASSPTRASFNSPLHF. As DNA, the CDR3 is TGCGCCAGCAGCCCCACGCGGGCGAGTTTTAATTCACCCCTCCACTTT.

V is TRBV15 and J is TRBJ2-3; either TRBD1 or TRBD2 may fit D (5 bases each). Deletions cut 5 bases from V and 4 bases from J, with 10 bases between. The germline V gene encodes CDR1 LNHNV and CDR2 YYDKDF (reference sequence). The CDR3 has 13 amino acids. The CDR3: CATSLGPSDTQYF. The DNA for the CDR3 is TGTGCCACCAGCCTGGGACCTTCAGATACGCAGTATTTT.

This clonotype has a count of ten or more. The chain couples TRBV5-6 to TRBJ2-7; no reliable D call. Trimming stripped 0 bases from V and 5 bases from J, with 9 bases between. The CDR3 spans 13 residues. Germline V CDR1 and CDR2: SGHDT, YYEEEE. CDR3 in amino acids: CASSLGATHEQYF. CDR3 coding DNA: TGTGCCAGCAGCTTGGGTGCCACCCACGAGCAGTACTTC.

In its sample, this clonotype was seen many times. This chain joins TRBV3-1 and TRBJ2-5, with D perhaps TRBD1 or TRBD2 (5 bases each). Germline V gene sequence: CDR1 LGHDT, CDR2 YNNKEL (reference sequence). Trimming took off 0 bases at V and 0 bases at J, with 8 bases between the two ends. CDR3 length: 15 amino acids. This CDR3 reads CASSQDWGNQETQYF. CDR3 DNA sequence: TGTGCCAGCAGCCAAGATTGGGGGAACCAAGAGACCCAGTACTTC.

Here the CDR3 DNA reads TGTGCCAGCTCACCTCAGGGGAAGGTGGAAACTGAAGCTTTCTTT. Amino acids: CASSPQGKVETEAFF. J is TRBJ1-1 and V is TRBV18, with a tentative D call TRBD1 (6 bases). V was clipped by 3 bases and J by 5 bases, with 16 bases between them. Germline CDR1 KGHSH, CDR2 LQKENI. This CDR3 comprises 15 residues.

A word on this clonotype: A much larger clone lies a single base off, so this may be a read error. The chain couples TRBV27 to TRBJ2-1; TRBD2 matches 12 bases. The CDR3 runs to 17 residues. Germline loops: CDR1 MNHEY, CDR2 SMNVEV (reference sequence). CDR3 nucleotides: TGTGCCAGCAGTCCTTTCGGCGGGGCTAGCGGGAGGGTGGAGCAGTCCTTC. It codes for CASSPFGGASGRVEQSF.

This clonotype was detected ten times or more. This sequence joins TRBV3-1 and TRBJ1-6; TRBD1 matches at 8 bases. CDR1 LGHDT and CDR2 YNNKEL come from the germline V gene (reference sequence). This CDR3 is 16 amino acids long. V lost 2 bases, J lost 7 bases, and 7 bases stayed unmatched. The DNA of the CDR3 is TGTGCCAGCAGCCAATCGACAGGGGTGGGAAATTCACCCCTCCACTTT. Its translation is CASSQSTGVGNSPLHF.

This clonotype was recorded many times. This chain joins TRBV6-1 and TRBJ2-1; no clear D. The CDR3 runs 14 residues. Germline V gene lookup returns CDR1 MNHNS and CDR2 SASEGT. Trimming left V 5 bases short and J 3 bases short, with 11 bases between. As DNA, the CDR3 is TGTGCCAGCAGTTTATCATCTAGCTACAATGAGCAGTTCTTC. It codes for CASSLSSSYNEQFF.

This clonotype was seen a single time. Mismatch with germline at one junction end may stem from a read error. The chain recombines TRBV7-7 with TRBJ1-4; D gene unclear. This CDR3 is built from 13 residues. In germline, CDR1 is SSHAT, CDR2 FNYEAQ (reference sequence). The CDR3 sequence: CASSLSLNEKLFF. The CDR3, as DNA: TGTGCTAGCAGCTTATCGCTAAATGAAAAACTGTTTTTT.

The table lists this clonotype with many counts. The chain employs TRBV6-2 or TRBV6-3 and TRBJ1-5; 7 bases map to TRBD1. The germline gives CDR1 MNHEY, CDR2 SVGEGT. V was pared by 5 bases and J by 0 bases, with 4 bases of the junction left unmatched. The CDR3 runs to 15 residues. CDR3 sequence: CASSVQGSSNQPQHF. The DNA of the CDR3 is TGTGCCAGCAGTGTACAGGGGTCTAGCAATCAGCCCCAGCATTTT.